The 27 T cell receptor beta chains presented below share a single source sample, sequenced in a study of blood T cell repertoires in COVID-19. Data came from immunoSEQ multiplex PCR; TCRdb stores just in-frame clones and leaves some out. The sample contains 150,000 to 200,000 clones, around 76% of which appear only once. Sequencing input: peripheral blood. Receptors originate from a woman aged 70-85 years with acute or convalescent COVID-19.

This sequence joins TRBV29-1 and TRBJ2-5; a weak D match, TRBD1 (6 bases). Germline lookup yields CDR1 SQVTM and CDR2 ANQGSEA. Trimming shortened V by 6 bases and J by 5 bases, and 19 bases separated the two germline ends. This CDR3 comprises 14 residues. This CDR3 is CSVTMTGTLETQYF. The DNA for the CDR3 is TGCAGCGTCACGATGACAGGCACATTGGAGACCCAGTACTTC.

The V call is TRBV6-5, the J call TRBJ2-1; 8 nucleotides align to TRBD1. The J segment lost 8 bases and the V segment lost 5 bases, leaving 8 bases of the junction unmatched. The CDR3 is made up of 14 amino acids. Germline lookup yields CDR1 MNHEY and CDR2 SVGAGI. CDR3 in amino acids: CASSPTGAGDEQFF. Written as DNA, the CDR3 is TGTGCCAGCAGTCCGACAGGGGCAGGCGATGAGCAGTTCTTC.

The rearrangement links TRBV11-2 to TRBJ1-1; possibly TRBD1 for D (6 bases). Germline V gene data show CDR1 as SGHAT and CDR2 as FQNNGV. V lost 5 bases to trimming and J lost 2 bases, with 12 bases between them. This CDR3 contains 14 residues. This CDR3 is CASSHWTDNTEAFF. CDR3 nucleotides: TGTGCCAGCAGCCATTGGACAGATAACACTGAAGCTTTCTTT.

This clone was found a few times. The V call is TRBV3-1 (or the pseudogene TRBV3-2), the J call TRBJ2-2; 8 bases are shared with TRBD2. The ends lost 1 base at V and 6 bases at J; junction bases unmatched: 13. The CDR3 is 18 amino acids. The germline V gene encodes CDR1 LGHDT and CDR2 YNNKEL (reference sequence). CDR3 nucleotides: TGTGCCAGCAGCCAAGGTCTAGGACGGGAGGGTTTGGCCGGGGAGCTGTTTTTT. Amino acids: CASSQGLGREGLAGELFF.

CDR3 DNA sequence: TGCGCCAGCAGCTTGGCAGGGGGCACTACAGGAAACACCATATATTTT. Translated, it gives CASSLAGGTTGNTIYF. The chain has TRBV5-1 and TRBJ1-3; TRBD1 agrees at 8 bases. The V gene end was trimmed by 0 bases and the J gene end by 4 bases; junction bases not matched to a gene: 6. Germline CDR1 SGHRS, CDR2 YFSETQ. The CDR3 has 16 amino acids.

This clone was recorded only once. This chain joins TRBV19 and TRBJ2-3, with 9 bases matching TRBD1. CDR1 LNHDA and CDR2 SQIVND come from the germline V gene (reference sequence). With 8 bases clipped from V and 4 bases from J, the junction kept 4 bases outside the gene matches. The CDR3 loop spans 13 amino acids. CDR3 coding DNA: TGTGCCAGTTTAAGACAGGGGGCAGATACGCAGTATTTT. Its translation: CASLRQGADTQYF. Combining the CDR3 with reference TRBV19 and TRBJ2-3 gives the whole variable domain DGGITQSPKYLFRKEGQNVTLSCEQNLNHDAMYWYRQDPGQGLRLIYYSQIVNDFQKGDIAEGYSVSREKKESFPLTVTSAQKNPTAFYLCASLRQGADTQYFGPGTRLTVL.

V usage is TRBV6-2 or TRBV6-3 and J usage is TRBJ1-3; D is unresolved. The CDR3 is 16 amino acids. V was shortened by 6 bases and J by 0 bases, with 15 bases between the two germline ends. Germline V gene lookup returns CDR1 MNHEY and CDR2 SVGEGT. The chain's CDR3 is CASSQPTPASGNTIYF. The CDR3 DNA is TGTGCCAGCAGCCAACCGACACCGGCCTCTGGAAACACCATATATTTT.

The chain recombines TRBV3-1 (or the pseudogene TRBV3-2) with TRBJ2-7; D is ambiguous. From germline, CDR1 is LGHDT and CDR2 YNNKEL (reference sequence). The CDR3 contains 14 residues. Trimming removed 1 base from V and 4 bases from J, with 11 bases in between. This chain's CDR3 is CASSQGLLRYEQYF. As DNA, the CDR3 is TGTGCCAGCAGCCAAGGGTTACTTCGGTACGAGCAGTACTTC.

CDR3: CSAGDRADYEQYF. CDR3 nucleotide sequence: TGCAGCGCCGGCGACAGGGCGGACTACGAGCAGTACTTC. The chain has TRBV29-1 and TRBJ2-7; 7 bases match TRBD1. The CDR3 spans 13 residues. Germline CDR1 and CDR2: SQVTM and ANQGSEA. Unmatched junction bases numbered 9, after V lost 7 bases and J lost 3 bases.

The CDR3: CASSSGTAGNTIYF. CDR3 nucleotides: TGTGCCAGCAGTTCGGGGACAGCCGGAAACACCATATATTTT. This chain uses TRBV6-5 with TRBJ1-3, with 7 positions matching TRBD1. The germline CDR1 and CDR2 sequences are MNHEY and SVGAGI. CDR3 length: 14 residues. V lost 4 bases and J lost 4; bases outside the gene matches: 4.

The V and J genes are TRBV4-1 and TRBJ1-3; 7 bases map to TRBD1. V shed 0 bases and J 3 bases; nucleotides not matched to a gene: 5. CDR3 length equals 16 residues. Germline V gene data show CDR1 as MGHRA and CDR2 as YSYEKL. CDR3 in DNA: TGCGCCAGCAGCCAAGATGACAGGGCACGTGGAAACACCATATATTTT. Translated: CASSQDDRARGNTIYF.

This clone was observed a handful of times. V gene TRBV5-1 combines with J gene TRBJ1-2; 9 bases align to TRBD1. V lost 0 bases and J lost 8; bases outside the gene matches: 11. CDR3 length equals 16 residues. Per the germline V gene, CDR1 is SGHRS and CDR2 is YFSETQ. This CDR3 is CASSLGSGTGTWGYTF. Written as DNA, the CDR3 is TGCGCCAGCAGCTTGGGGTCCGGGACAGGGACATGGGGCTACACCTTC.

The CDR3, as DNA: TGTGCCAGCAGTTCCCCTCGGACAGGGAAAGCCACCCCCAGGTTAAATGAGCAGTTCTTC. This gives the protein CASSSPRTGKATPRLNEQFF. V gene TRBV28 combines with J gene TRBJ2-1; 8 nucleotides line up with TRBD1. From germline, CDR1 is MDHEN and CDR2 SYDVKM. Trimming at V came to 4 bases and at J to 7 bases, leaving 24 bases not matched to a gene. The CDR3 is made up of 20 amino acids.

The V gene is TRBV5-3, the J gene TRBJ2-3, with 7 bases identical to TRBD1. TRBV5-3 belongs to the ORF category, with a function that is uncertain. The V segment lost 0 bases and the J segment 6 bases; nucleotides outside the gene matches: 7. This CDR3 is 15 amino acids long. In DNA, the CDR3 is TGTGCCAGAAGCTTGGGCGAGGGGGCGGTTGATACGCAGTATTTT. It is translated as CARSLGEGAVDTQYF.

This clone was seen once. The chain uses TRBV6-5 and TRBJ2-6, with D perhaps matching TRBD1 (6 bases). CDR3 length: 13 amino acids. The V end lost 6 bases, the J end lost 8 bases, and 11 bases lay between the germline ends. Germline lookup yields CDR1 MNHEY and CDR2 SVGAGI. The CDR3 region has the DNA TGTGCCAGCAGGAGGACAGAGCCCAACGTCCTGACTTTC. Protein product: CASRRTEPNVLTF.

CDR3 loop: CASSLAGPNTGELFF. Here the CDR3 DNA reads TGTGCCAGCTCCCTAGCGGGACCGAACACCGGGGAGCTGTTTTTT. This chain uses TRBV18 with TRBJ2-2, with 9 bases identical to TRBD2. Germline V gives CDR1 KGHSH, CDR2 LQKENI. This CDR3 comprises 15 residues. V shed 6 bases, J shed 0 bases, and the junction held 2 bases outside the gene matches.

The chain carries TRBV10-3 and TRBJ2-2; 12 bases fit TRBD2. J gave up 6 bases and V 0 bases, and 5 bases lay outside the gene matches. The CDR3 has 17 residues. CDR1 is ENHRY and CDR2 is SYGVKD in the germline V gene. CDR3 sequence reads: CAISESPSGRGSGELFF. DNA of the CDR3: TGTGCCATCAGTGAGTCCCCTAGCGGGAGGGGATCCGGGGAGCTGTTTTTT.

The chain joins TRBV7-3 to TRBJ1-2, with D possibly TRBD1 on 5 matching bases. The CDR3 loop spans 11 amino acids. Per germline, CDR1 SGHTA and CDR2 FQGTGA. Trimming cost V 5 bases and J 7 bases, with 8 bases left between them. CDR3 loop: CASSVGAGYTF. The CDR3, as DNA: TGTGCCAGCAGCGTAGGGGCTGGCTACACCTTC.

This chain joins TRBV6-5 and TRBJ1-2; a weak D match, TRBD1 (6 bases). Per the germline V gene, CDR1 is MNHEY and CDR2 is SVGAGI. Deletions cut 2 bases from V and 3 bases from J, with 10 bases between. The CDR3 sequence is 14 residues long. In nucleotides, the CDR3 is TGTGCCAGCAGTTACCTAGGGGGAGACTATGGCTACACCTTC. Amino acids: CASSYLGGDYGYTF.

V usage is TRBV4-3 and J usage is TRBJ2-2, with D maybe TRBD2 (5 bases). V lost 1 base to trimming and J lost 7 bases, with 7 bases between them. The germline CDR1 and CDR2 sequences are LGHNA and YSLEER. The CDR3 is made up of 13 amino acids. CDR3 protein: CASSQVEGGELFF. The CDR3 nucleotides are TGCGCCAGCAGCCAAGTCGAGGGCGGGGAGCTGTTTTTT.

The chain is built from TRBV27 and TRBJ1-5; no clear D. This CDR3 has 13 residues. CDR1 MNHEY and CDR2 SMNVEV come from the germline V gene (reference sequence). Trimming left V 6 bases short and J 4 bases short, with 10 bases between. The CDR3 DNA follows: TGTGCCAGCAGAACGGGGAGGAATCAGCCCCAGCATTTT. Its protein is CASRTGRNQPQHF.

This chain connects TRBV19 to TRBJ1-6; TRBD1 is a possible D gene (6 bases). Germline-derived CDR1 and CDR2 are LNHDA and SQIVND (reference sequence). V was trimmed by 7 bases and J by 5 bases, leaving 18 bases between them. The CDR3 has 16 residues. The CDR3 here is CASKLGQGLDNSPLHF. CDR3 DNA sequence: TGTGCCAGTAAGCTCGGGCAGGGGCTGGATAATTCACCCCTCCACTTT. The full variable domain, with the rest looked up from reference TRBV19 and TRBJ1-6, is DGGITQSPKYLFRKEGQNVTLSCEQNLNHDAMYWYRQDPGQGLRLIYYSQIVNDFQKGDIAEGYSVSREKKESFPLTVTSAQKNPTAFYLCASKLGQGLDNSPLHFGNGTRLTVT.

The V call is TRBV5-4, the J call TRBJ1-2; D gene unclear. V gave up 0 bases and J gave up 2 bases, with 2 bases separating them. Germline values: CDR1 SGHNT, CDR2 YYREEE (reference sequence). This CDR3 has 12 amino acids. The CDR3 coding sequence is TGTGCCAGCAGCTTGGTAAACTATGGCTACACCTTC. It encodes CASSLVNYGYTF.

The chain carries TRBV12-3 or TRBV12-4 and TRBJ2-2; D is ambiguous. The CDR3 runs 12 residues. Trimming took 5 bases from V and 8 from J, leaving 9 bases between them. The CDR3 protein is CASSPLTGELFF. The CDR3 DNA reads TGTGCCAGCAGTCCTCTAACGGGGGAGCTGTTTTTT.

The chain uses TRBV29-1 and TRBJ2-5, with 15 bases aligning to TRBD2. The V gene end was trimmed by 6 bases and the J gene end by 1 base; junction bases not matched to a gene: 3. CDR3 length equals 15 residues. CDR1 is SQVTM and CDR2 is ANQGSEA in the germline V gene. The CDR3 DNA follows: TGCAGCGTGGGGACTAGCGGGGGGAGCCAAGAGACCCAGTACTTC. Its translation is CSVGTSGGSQETQYF.

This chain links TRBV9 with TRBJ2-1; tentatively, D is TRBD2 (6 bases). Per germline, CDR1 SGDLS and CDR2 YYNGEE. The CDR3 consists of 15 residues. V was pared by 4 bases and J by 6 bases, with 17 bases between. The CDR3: CASSPGASRSNEQFF. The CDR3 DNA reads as TGTGCCAGCAGCCCGGGAGCTTCCCGGTCCAATGAGCAGTTCTTC.

The DNA of the CDR3 is TGTGCCAGCAGCCACCTCCTAGCGGGGGAACTAGAGACCCAGTACTTC. This gives the protein CASSHLLAGELETQYF. The chain employs TRBV3-1 (or the pseudogene TRBV3-2) and TRBJ2-5; 10 positions agree with TRBD2. The CDR3 covers 16 residues. Unmatched junction bases numbered 8, after V lost 3 bases and J lost 4 bases. CDR1 and CDR2 from the germline V gene are LGHDT and YNNKEL (reference sequence).